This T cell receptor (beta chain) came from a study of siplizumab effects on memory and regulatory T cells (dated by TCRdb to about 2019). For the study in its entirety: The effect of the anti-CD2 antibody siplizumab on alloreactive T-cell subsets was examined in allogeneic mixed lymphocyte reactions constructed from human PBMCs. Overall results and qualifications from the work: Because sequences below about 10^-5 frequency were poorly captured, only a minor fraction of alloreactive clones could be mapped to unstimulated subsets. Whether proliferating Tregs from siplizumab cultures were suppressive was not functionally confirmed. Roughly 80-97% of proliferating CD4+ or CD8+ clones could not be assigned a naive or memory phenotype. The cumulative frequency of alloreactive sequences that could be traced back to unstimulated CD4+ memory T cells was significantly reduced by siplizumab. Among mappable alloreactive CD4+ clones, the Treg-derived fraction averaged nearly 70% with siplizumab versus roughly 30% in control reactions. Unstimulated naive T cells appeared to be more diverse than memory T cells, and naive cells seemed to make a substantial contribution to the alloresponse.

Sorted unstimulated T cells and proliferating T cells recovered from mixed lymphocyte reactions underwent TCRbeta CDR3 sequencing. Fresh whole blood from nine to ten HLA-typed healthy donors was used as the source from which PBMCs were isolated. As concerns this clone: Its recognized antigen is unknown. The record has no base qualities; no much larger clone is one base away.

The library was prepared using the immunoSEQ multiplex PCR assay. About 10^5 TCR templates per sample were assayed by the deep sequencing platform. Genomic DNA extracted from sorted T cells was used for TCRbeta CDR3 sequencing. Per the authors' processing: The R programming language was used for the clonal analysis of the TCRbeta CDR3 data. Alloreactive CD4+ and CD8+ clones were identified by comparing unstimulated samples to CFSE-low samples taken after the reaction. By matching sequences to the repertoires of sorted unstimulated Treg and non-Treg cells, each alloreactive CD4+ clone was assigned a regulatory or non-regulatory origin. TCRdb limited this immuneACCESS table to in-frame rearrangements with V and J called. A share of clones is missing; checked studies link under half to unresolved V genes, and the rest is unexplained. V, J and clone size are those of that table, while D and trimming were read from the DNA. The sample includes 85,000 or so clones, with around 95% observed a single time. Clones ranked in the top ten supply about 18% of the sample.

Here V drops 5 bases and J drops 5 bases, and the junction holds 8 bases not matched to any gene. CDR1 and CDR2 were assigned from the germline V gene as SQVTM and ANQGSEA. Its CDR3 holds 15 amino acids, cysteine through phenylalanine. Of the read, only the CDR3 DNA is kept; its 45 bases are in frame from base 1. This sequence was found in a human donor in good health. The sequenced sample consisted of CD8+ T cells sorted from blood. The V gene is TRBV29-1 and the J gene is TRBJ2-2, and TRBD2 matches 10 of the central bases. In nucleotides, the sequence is TGCAGCGTTTCTCCTAGCGGGAGTTGGACCGGGGAGCTGTTTTTT. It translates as CSVSPSGSWTGELFF.